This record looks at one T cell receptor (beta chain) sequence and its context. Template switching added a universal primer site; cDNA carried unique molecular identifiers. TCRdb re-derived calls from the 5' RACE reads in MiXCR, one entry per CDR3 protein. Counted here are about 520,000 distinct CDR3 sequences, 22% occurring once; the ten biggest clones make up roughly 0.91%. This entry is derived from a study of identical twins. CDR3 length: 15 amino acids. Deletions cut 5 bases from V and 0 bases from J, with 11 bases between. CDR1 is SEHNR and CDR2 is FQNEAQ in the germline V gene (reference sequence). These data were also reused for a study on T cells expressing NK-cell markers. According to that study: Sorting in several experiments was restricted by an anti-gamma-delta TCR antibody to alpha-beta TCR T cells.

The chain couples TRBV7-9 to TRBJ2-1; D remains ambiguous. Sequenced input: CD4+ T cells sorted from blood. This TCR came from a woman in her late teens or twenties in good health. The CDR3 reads CASSPPESSYNEQFF. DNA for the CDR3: TGTGCCAGCAGCCCCCCCGAGAGCTCCTACAATGAGCAGTTCTTC.